What follows are 19 T cell receptor beta chains derived from one specimen sequenced in a study of T cell repertoires in aging, cancer and after chemotherapy. A mixed TRB-A/B primer pool amplified rearranged TRB by multiplex touch-down PCR. One entry per CDR3 protein results from TCRdb running MiXCR on the multiplex PCR reads. Of about 910 distinct CDR3 sequences in the sample, 60% were seen once. Peripheral blood genomic DNA, not sorted cells or RNA, was the template. The sample taken for sequencing was blood. These receptors were collected from a human donor with a solid tumor.

This rearrangement joins TRBV2 to TRBJ2-3; no firm D call. V was trimmed by 6 bases and J by 0 bases, leaving 13 bases between them. Germline V gives CDR1 SNHLY, CDR2 FYNNEI. The CDR3 is 15 residues long. The CDR3 region has the DNA TGTGCCAGCAGGGAGCAACCCACTAGCACAGATACGCAGTATTTT. This translates into CASREQPTSTDTQYF.

The rearrangement joins TRBV11-2 to TRBJ1-5; D is ambiguous. The CDR3 is 15 amino acids. V was shortened by 1 base and J by 2 bases, with 9 bases between the two germline ends. Per germline, CDR1 SGHAT and CDR2 FQNNGV. The CDR3, as DNA: TGTGCCAGCAGCTTAGGGGGTCAGGGCAATCAGCCCCAGCATTTT. Residues: CASSLGGQGNQPQHF.

The chain uses TRBV6-1 and TRBJ1-4; D unclear. Germline V CDR1 and CDR2: MNHNS, SASEGT. The CDR3 is 14 residues long. Trimming pared 4 bases from V and 0 bases from J, leaving 6 bases between. The CDR3 loop reads CASSGLATNEKLFF. As DNA, the CDR3 is TGTGCCAGCAGTGGACTTGCAACTAATGAAAAACTGTTTTTT.

The chain uses TRBV20-1 and TRBJ2-3; 15 nucleotides line up with TRBD2. V lost 5 bases to trimming and J lost 1 base; unmatched junction nucleotides: 7. Germline-derived CDR1 and CDR2 are DFQATT and SNEGSKA (reference sequence). The CDR3 totals 17 residues. The CDR3 DNA reads as TGCAGTGCTCCAAGGACTAGCGGGGGGGGTGGCACAGATACGCAGTATTTT. Translated, it gives CSAPRTSGGGGTDTQYF.

In its sample, this clonotype ranks as large. V usage is TRBV2 and J usage is TRBJ1-5; D possibly corresponds to TRBD1 (5 bases). The CDR3 is 14 residues long. The V end was cut by 2 bases, the J end by 4 bases, with 9 bases between. In germline, CDR1 is SNHLY, CDR2 FYNNEI. CDR3 amino acids: CASSERGTNQPQHF. The CDR3 DNA reads TGTGCCAGCAGTGAAAGGGGTACGAATCAGCCCCAGCATTTT.

This chain uses TRBV20-1 with TRBJ2-1, with 11 bases matching TRBD2. The germline gives CDR1 DFQATT, CDR2 SNEGSKA (reference sequence). The CDR3 sequence is 14 residues long. The V gene end was trimmed by 6 bases and the J gene end by 5 bases; junction bases not matched to a gene: 6. CDR3 DNA: TGCAGTGCGATTAGCGGGGGGGCTAACAATGAGCAGTTCTTC. Protein product: CSAISGGANNEQFF.

This clonotype was detected only a few times. The chain employs TRBV4-3 and TRBJ1-2; 7 nucleotides line up with TRBD1. The V gene end was trimmed by 0 bases and the J gene end by 7 bases; junction bases not matched to a gene: 11. This CDR3 is built from 16 residues. Germline CDR1 and CDR2: LGHNA and YSLEER. DNA for the CDR3: TGCGCCAGCAGCCAAGATAGTTTGTACAGGGGTGGTGGCTACACCTTC. It codes for CASSQDSLYRGGGYTF.

The chain has TRBV20-1 and TRBJ1-1; no reliable D call. The CDR3 length is 14 residues. Germline lookup yields CDR1 DFQATT and CDR2 SNEGSKA (reference sequence). V lost 3 bases and J lost 1, with 12 bases in between. In nucleotides, the CDR3 is TGCAGTGCTAGCTATGAGGGCTCGAACACTGAAGCTTTCTTT. It yields the protein CSASYEGSNTEAFF.

This clonotype turned up a few times. V is TRBV12-3 or TRBV12-4 and J is TRBJ2-3, with D perhaps TRBD2 (5 bases). Between the trimmed V and J ends, which lost 2 bases and 6 bases, there was a span of 6 bases. The CDR3 sequence is 12 residues long. The CDR3: CASSLSGDTQYF. In nucleotides, the CDR3 is TGTGCCAGCAGTTTAAGCGGCGATACGCAGTATTTT.

This clonotype was seen a handful of times. The V and J genes are TRBV7-2 and TRBJ2-1; 11 positions agree with TRBD2. The V segment lost 5 bases and the J segment 3 bases; nucleotides outside the gene matches: 3. Germline CDR1 SGHTA, CDR2 FQGNSA. The CDR3 runs to 15 residues. Here the CDR3 DNA reads TGTGCCAGCAGCCGCGGGACTAGCGGCTACAATGAGCAGTTCTTC. The encoded protein is CASSRGTSGYNEQFF. Filled out from reference TRBV7-2 and TRBJ2-1, the complete variable domain reads GAGVSQSPSNKVTEKGKDVELRCDPISGHTALYWYRQSLGQGLEFLIYFQGNSAPDKSGLPSDRFSAERTGGSVSTLTIQRTQQEDSAVYLCASSRGTSGYNEQFFGPGTRLTVL.

The V and J genes are TRBV10-2 and TRBJ2-1; D remains ambiguous. V was clipped by 2 bases and J by 7 bases, with 9 bases between them. Germline V gene lookup returns CDR1 WSHSY and CDR2 SAAADI. This CDR3 is built from 13 residues. The CDR3 DNA is TGCGCCAGCAGTGAGGGCCAGCTTAATGAGCAGTTCTTC. Translation: CASSEGQLNEQFF.

CDR3 bases: TGTGCCAGCAGTTACTCGAAAACCTCCGGGACGGGCCACGAGCAGTACTTC. Residues: CASSYSKTSGTGHEQYF. This sequence joins TRBV6-5 and TRBJ2-7; the D call may be TRBD1 or TRBD2 (5 bases each). V shed 0 bases and J shed 5 bases, with 20 bases lying between them. There are 17 residues in the CDR3. Germline assignment: CDR1 MNHEY and CDR2 SVGAGI.

This chain connects TRBV20-1 to TRBJ2-3; possible D gene TRBD1, 5 bases. The CDR3 is made up of 14 amino acids. Germline-derived CDR1 and CDR2 are DFQATT and SNEGSKA (reference sequence). V shed 1 base and J shed 3 bases, with 11 bases lying between them. The chain's CDR3 is CSARVVGQTDTQYF. CDR3 sequence (DNA): TGCAGTGCTAGAGTTGTGGGGCAAACAGATACGCAGTATTTT.

V gene TRBV27 combines with J gene TRBJ1-6, with 9 bases matching TRBD1. The CDR3 covers 14 residues. Germline CDR1 MNHEY, CDR2 SMNVEV (reference sequence). The V and J ends lost 11 bases and 12 bases, in that order; junction bases with no gene match: 14. The CDR3 sequence is CAVQWTGVSLPLHF. CDR3 nucleotide sequence: TGTGCCGTACAATGGACAGGGGTGAGTTTACCCCTCCACTTT.

V gene TRBV11-1 combines with J gene TRBJ1-1; 12 bases are a match to TRBD1. Germline CDR1 reads SGHAT; CDR2 reads FQDESV (reference sequence). The CDR3 loop spans 17 amino acids. Trimming at V came to 5 bases and at J to 4 bases, leaving 11 bases not matched to a gene. The CDR3 spells CASSLRDRGLRGTEAFF. In DNA form, the CDR3 reads TGTGCCAGCAGCCTCCGGGACAGGGGGCTCCGGGGCACTGAAGCTTTCTTT.

This clonotype has just a few counts. This chain connects TRBV20-1 to TRBJ2-5; the match to TRBD2 covers 9 bases. This CDR3 region has 12 residues. CDR1 is DFQATT, CDR2 SNEGSKA, per germline (reference sequence). CDR3 amino acids: CSPTSGQETQYF. The CDR3 coding sequence is TGCAGCCCGACTAGCGGACAAGAGACCCAGTACTTC.

This clonotype appeared a few times. V and J are TRBV27 and TRBJ2-1, with D possibly being TRBD1 (6 bases). The CDR3 totals 15 residues. Per the germline V gene, CDR1 is MNHEY and CDR2 is SMNVEV (reference sequence). Between the trimmed V and J ends, which lost 4 bases and 12 bases, there was a span of 22 bases. CDR3 sequence: CASSYVRGDVQGQFF. CDR3 in DNA: TGTGCCAGCAGTTACGTCAGGGGTGATGTTCAGGGGCAGTTCTTC.

This sequence joins TRBV30 and TRBJ1-2; tentative D call: TRBD1 (6 bases). The germline CDR1 and CDR2 sequences are GTSNPN and SVGIG (reference sequence). CDR3 length equals 12 residues. Trimming left V 2 bases short and J 8 bases short, with 12 bases between. The CDR3, as DNA: TGTGCCTGGAGTAACGCGGGGGGCGGCTACACCTTC. It specifies CAWSNAGGGYTF.

In this sample, this clonotype turned up a few times. The J gene is TRBJ2-7, the V gene TRBV6-1; no clear D. The CDR3 has 13 amino acids. Trimming cost V 1 base and J 2 bases, with 6 bases left between them. Germline assignment: CDR1 MNHNS and CDR2 SASEGT. CDR3 nucleotides: TGTGCCAGCAGTGAAGAGGCAGCCTACGAGCAGTACTTC. Protein: CASSEEAAYEQYF.